This T cell receptor (beta chain) was obtained from a study of blood T cell repertoires in COVID-19. Across the whole study: Some COVID-19 samples were acute and others convalescent; all came from the United States, Italy and Spain. T cells, B-cell-depleted T cells, or PBMCs supplied cDNA or gDNA.

Original methodology: Nucleated cell number was recorded as an estimate derived from reference gene primer amplification. TCRdb's table, derived via immunoSEQ multiplex PCR, lists solely in-frame clones and lacks some. V and J calls and clone size are given by that table; D and trimming were obtained from the DNA. The repertoire holds about 50,000 clones, with 85% as singletons. The CDR3 loop spans 14 amino acids. The germline V gene has CDR1 MDHEN and CDR2 SYDVKM. The V and J ends lost 4 bases and 2 bases, in that order; junction bases with no gene match: 3. The sample comprised peripheral blood. This sequence was found in a man aged 55 to 70 with acute or convalescent COVID-19. The J gene is TRBJ2-7, the V gene TRBV28; 9 bases fit TRBD2. The CDR3 is CASSSQREAYEQYF. The CDR3 DNA reads TGTGCCAGCAGTTCTCAGCGGGAGGCCTACGAGCAGTACTTC.